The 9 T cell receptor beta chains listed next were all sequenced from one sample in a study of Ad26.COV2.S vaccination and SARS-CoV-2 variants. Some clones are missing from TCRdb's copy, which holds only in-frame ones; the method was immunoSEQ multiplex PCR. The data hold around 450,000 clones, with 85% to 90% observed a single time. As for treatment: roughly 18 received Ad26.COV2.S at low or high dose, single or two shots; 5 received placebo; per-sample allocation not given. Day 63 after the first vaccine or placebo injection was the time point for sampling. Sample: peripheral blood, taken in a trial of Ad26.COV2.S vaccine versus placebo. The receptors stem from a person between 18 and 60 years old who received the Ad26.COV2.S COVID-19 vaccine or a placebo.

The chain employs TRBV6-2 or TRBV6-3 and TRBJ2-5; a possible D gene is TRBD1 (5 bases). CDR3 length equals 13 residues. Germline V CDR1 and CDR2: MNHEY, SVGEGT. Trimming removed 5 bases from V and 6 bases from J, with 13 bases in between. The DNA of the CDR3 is TGTGCCAGCAGTACGACAGAACCGAAGACCCAGTACTTC. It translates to CASSTTEPKTQYF.

CDR3: CASSQEGGLAGGRRDIQYF. In nucleotides, the CDR3 is TGTGCCAGCAGCCAAGAGGGGGGACTAGCGGGTGGGCGTCGGGACATTCAGTACTTC. The rearrangement joins TRBV4-2 to TRBJ2-4; TRBD2 aligns across 12 bases. The V and J ends lost 0 bases and 8 bases, in that order; junction bases with no gene match: 14. CDR3 size: 19 residues. CDR1 and CDR2 (germline): LGHNA, YNFKEQ.

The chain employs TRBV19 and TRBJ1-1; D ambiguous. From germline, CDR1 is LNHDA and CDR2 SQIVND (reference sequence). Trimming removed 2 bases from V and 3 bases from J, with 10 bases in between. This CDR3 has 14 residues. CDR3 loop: CASSIIPSYTEAFF. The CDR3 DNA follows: TGTGCCAGTAGTATAATCCCCAGTTACACTGAAGCTTTCTTT.

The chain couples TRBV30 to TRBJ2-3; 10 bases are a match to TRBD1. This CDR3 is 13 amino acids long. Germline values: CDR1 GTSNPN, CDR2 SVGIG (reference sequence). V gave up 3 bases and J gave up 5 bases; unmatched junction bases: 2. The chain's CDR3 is CAWSGDRGDTQYF. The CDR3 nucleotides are TGTGCCTGGAGCGGGGACAGGGGAGATACGCAGTATTTT.

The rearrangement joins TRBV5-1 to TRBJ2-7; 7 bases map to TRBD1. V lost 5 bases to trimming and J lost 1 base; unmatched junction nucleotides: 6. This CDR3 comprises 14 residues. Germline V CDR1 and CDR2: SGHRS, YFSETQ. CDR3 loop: CASRGTAASYEQYF. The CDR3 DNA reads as TGCGCCAGCAGAGGGACAGCTGCTTCCTACGAGCAGTACTTC.

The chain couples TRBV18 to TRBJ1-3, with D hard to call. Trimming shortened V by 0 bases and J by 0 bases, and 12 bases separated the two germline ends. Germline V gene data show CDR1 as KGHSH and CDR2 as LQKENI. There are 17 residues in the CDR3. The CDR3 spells CASSPPSAEPSGNTIYF. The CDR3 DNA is TGTGCCAGCTCACCACCGTCAGCGGAACCCTCTGGAAACACCATATATTTT.

The CDR3 loop is CAISRDSNEKLFF. The CDR3, as DNA: TGTGCCATCAGCCGCGACAGTAATGAAAAACTGTTTTTT. This chain uses TRBV10-3 with TRBJ1-4; D possibly corresponds to TRBD1 (5 bases). Looked up from germline, CDR1 is ENHRY and CDR2 is SYGVKD. Deletions cut 6 bases from V and 4 bases from J, with 9 bases between. CDR3 length: 13 amino acids.

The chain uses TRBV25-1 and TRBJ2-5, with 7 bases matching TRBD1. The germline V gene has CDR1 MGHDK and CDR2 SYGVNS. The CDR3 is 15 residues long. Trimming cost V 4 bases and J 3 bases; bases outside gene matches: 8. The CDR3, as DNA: TGTGCCAGCAGTGGAGCCGGGACAGCTAAAGAGACCCAGTACTTC. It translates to CASSGAGTAKETQYF.

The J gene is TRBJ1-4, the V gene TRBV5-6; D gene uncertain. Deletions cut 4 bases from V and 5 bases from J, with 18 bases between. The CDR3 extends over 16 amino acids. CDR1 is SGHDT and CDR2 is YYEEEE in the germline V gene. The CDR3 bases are TGTGCCAGCAGCCACAGTTATCCATCCTCAAATGAAAAACTGTTTTTT. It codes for CASSHSYPSSNEKLFF.